This record covers a single T cell receptor beta chain. At the DNA level, this CDR3 is encoded by other sequences in the same sample as well. Clones were read by immunoSEQ multiplex PCR, and TCRdb kept only the in-frame ones, dropping some. The sample carries 250,000 to 400,000 clones, approximately 89% recorded once. Trimming took 6 bases from V and 3 from J, leaving 6 bases between them. CDR1 is MNHEY, CDR2 SVGEGT, per germline. The CDR3 has 11 amino acids. These data originate in a study of blood T cell repertoires in COVID-19. Source material: peripheral blood. The receptor comes from a woman in her twenties or thirties with COVID-19, enrolled during active disease. This sequence joins TRBV6-2 or TRBV6-3 and TRBJ2-7; D is ambiguous. CDR3 loop: CASSLNYEQYF. DNA of the CDR3: TGTGCCAGCAGCCTAAACTACGAGCAGTACTTC.